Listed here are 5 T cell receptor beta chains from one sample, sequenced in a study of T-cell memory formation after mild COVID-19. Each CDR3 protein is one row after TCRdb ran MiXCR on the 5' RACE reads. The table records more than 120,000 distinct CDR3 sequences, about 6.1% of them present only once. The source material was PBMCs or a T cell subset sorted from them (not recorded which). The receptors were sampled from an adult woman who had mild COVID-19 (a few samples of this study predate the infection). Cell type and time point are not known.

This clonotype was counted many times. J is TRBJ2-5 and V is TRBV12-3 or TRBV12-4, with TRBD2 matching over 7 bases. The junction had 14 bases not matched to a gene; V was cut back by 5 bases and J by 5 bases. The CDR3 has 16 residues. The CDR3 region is CASSPPRAGVVETQYF. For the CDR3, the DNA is TGTGCCAGCAGTCCCCCGCGGGCGGGGGTAGTGGAGACCCAGTACTTC.

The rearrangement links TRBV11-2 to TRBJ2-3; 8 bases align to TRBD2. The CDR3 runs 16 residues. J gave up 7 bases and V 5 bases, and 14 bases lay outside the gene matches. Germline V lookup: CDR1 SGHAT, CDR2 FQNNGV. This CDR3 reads CASSPTSGGPYHTQYF. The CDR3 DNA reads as TGTGCCAGCAGCCCAACGTCGGGGGGGCCGTATCATACGCAGTATTTT.

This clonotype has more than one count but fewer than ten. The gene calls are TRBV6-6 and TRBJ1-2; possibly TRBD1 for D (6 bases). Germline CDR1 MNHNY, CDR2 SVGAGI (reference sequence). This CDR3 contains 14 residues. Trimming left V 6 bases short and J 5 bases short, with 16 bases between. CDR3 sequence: CASSQSGASYGYTF. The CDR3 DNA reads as TGTGCCAGCAGCCAGTCGGGGGCAAGTTATGGCTACACCTTC.

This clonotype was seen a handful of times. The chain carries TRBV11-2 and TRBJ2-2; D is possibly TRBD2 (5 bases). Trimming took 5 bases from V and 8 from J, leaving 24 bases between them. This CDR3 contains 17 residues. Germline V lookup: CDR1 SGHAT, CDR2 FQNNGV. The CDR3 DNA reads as TGTGCCAGCAGCCCGACCAAAAGACTCGGGGTAGCGGGGGAGCTGTTTTTT. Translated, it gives CASSPTKRLGVAGELFF.

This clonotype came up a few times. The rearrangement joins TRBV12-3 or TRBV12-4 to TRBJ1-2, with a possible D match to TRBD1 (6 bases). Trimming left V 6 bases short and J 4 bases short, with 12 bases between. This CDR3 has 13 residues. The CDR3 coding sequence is TGTGCCAGCAGCCCGGACAGCCCCTATGGCTACACCTTC. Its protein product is CASSPDSPYGYTF.